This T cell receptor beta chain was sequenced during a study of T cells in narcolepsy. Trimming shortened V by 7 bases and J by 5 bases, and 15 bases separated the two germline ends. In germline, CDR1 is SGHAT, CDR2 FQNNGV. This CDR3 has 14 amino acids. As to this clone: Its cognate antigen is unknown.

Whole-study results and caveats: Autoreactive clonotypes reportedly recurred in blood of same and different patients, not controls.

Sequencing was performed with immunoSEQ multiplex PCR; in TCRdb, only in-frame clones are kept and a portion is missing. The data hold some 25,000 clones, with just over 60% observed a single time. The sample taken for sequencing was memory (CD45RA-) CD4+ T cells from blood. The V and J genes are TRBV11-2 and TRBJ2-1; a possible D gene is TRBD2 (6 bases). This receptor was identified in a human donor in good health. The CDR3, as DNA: TGTGCCAGCACCCCCGGGCGGGGAAACAATGAGCAGTTCTTC. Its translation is CASTPGRGNNEQFF.